This T cell receptor beta chain was captured in a study of cytomegalovirus exposure and HLA in healthy donors. The V end lost 0 bases, the J end lost 8 bases, and 17 bases lay between the germline ends. Germline V gives CDR1 SGHDN, CDR2 FVKESK. The CDR3 length is 16 residues. Researchers ran the PCR with 60 Vbeta and 13 Jbeta primers. The table came from immunoSEQ multiplex PCR; TCRdb's copy has only in-frame clones and leaves some out. Here the sample table reports nearly 200,000 clones. The gene calls are TRBV14 and TRBJ2-1, with a possible D match to TRBD2 (5 bases). Sequencing was carried out using PBMCs. The TCR was taken from a boy younger than 18 in good health and CMV-seronegative. The CDR3 sequence is CASSQEAWLAPHEQFF. In DNA form, the CDR3 reads TGTGCCAGCAGCCAAGAAGCTTGGCTAGCCCCCCATGAGCAGTTCTTC.